This entry lists 2 T cell receptor beta chains sequenced from one sample in a study of T cells in Graves' hyperthyroidism and ophthalmopathy. From RNA transcripts, TCR beta CDR3 regions were amplified. Researchers ran a first-round RT-PCR on the TCR CDR3 using the HTBI primer set. TCRdb used MiXCR to reprocess the multiplex PCR reads, holding one entry per CDR3 protein. Altogether about 380,000 distinct CDR3 sequences are present, around 18% being singletons, with the ten largest covering around 40%. Specimen: blood. These receptors all come from a man aged 18 to 30 with Graves' ophthalmopathy.

The chain employs TRBV11-2 and TRBJ1-6; no definite D call. The CDR3 has 14 amino acids. The V gene's germline CDR1 is SGHAT and CDR2 FQNNGV. The germline V and J ends were trimmed by 3 bases and 10 bases, with 13 bases remaining between them. CDR3: CASSFPVLESPLHF. Written as DNA, the CDR3 is TGTGCCAGCAGCTTCCCAGTTCTGGAATCACCCCTCCACTTT.

This clonotype was observed many times. This chain connects TRBV12-3 or TRBV12-4 to TRBJ2-7; D is undetermined. Trimming stripped 4 bases from V and 4 bases from J, with 8 bases between. The CDR3 totals 12 residues. CDR3: CASSYFLYEQYF. The CDR3 DNA is TGTGCCAGCAGTTACTTCCTATACGAGCAGTACTTC.